This T cell receptor beta chain was profiled in a study of cytomegalovirus exposure and HLA in healthy donors. 13 Jbeta primers and 60 Vbeta primers were used for the PCR. Sequencing used immunoSEQ multiplex PCR; TCRdb keeps in-frame clones, though not all of them. The sample table includes approximately 50,000 clones. The CDR3 is 16 residues long. Germline CDR1 is SGDLS and CDR2 is YYNGEE. The germline V and J ends were trimmed by 4 bases and 3 bases, with 19 bases remaining between them. The TCR originated in a male donor in good health and CMV-seropositive. The sequencing sample was made of PBMCs. The rearrangement uses TRBV9 and TRBJ1-2; perhaps TRBD1 as D (5 bases). The CDR3 nucleotides read TGTGCCAGCAGCCTCAAAGGGGAGGGGATTTACTATGGCTACACCTTC. Its translation: CASSLKGEGIYYGYTF.